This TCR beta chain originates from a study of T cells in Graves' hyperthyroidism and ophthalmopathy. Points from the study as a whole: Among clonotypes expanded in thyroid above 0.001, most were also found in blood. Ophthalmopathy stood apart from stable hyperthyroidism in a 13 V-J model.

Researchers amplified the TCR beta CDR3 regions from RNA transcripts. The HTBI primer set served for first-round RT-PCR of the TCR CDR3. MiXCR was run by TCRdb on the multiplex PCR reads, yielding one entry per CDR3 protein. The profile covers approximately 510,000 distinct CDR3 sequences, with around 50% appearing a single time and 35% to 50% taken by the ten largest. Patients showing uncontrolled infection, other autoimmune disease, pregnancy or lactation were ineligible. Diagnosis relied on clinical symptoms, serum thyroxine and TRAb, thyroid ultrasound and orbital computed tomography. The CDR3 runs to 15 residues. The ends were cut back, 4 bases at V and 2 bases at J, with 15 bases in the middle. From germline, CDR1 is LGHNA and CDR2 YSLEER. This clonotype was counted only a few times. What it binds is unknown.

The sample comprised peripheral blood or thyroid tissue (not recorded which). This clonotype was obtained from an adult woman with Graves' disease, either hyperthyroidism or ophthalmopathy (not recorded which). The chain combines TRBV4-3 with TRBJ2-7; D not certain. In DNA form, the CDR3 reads TGCGCCAGCAGCCCAACCCTCCCCCGGGCCTACGAGCAGTACTTC. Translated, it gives CASSPTLPRAYEQYF.